The source of this TCR beta chain is a study of shared clonotypes between healthy human individuals (dated by TCRdb to the early 2020s). With respect to the entire study: The cohort comprised two women and a few men aged 18 to 49 years. For each donor, CD4 naive and CD4 memory were each given three plates, CD8 naive was given two plates, and CD8 memory was given one plate. Blood TCR repertoires of five healthy adults were deeply sequenced to estimate repertoire size and the extent of clonotype sharing between individuals. Libraries were prepared and TCR repertoires were sequenced by different laboratories using diverse techniques, in order to increase sequencing depth and limit assay-specific biases. Leukapheresis yielded between about 0.9 and 8.9 billion PBMCs per donor. Broader findings and caveats from the paper: Because the study included only a small number of donors, the genetic and exposure-history diversity represented was limited. Compared with non-shared clonotypes, the clonotypes found in all four sorted-subset donors had higher generation probabilities. Rarefaction of sorted-subset datasets indicated incomplete sequencing despite the large sequencing depth. Pairwise subsampling led to the expectation that sequencing depth would affect the degree of clonotype sharing among donors. Sharing across a few donors was observed for about 5% of naive CD4, 3% to 4% of naive CD8, over 2% of memory CD4, and about 0.4% of memory CD8 clonotypes. Larger estimated clonotype richness was generally found for naive subsets than for memory subsets. Sampling was restricted to blood, and TCR repertoires in tissue are likely to differ from TCR repertoires in blood.

CDR1 and CDR2 (MDHEN, SYDVKM) derive from the germline V gene. Trimming at the junction amounts to 4 bases on V and 0 bases on J, and the germline ends lie 19 bases apart. There are 19 amino acids in the CDR3, from cysteine to phenylalanine inclusive. This entry keeps only the CDR3 DNA: 57 bases, framed from base 1. TCR CDR3 regions were amplified from genomic DNA by multiplex PCR using the deep immunoSEQ assay. For each cell subset, the extracted genomic DNA was distributed evenly across all wells of several immunoSEQ 96-well plates, and each plate served as one replicate. For sorted subsets, each replicate PCR was loaded with about 0.2 ug genomic DNA, equivalent to 30,000 or so T cell genomes. Purified libraries were measured with a Qubit 3.0 fluorometer, size-checked on a Bioanalyzer 2100, and measured again with the KAPA Library Quantification kit. Every immunoSEQ 96-well plate was sequenced on a dedicated single-read 150-cycle Illumina NextSeq 550 flow cell. As for how the authors treated the data: Because the immunoSEQ output held only junctional sequences and lacked quality scores, the filtering could not match the filtering applied to full-length reads. To assign V/J genes and CDR3, sequences were annotated against IMGT germline references using PyIR, a Python wrapper for IgBLAST v1.9. Reads with weak V/J assignments (E-value above 1e-6), missing CDR3, stop codons, out-of-frame junctions, or ambiguous translated residues were removed. V3J clonotypes were defined by identical inferred V gene, J gene, and CDR3 amino acid sequence. Percentage overlap between repertoires was calculated by dividing the number of shared unique clonotypes by the size of the smaller repertoire. Richness of each repertoire was evaluated using RTK rarefaction, the Chao1 estimator, and Recon v2.1 estimates of unobserved clonotypes. OLGA was used to compute generation probabilities for all TCRbeta clonotypes that the gDNA method yielded from a few donors. In its TCRdb copy, this immuneACCESS table keeps in-frame sequences only and misses some clones. Where compared with another copy, unresolved V genes explain less than half of these, and the others have no known cause. The D gene and trimming were derived from the DNA, and the V and J assignments and clone size from that table. The sample yields some 2 million clones; 95% were counted once. The ten largest clones add up to 0.13% of the sample.

Donors were healthy HIV-negative adults with no recently reported acute infections or vaccinations. Every donor was a Caucasian adult residing in Nashville, Tennessee, USA. Magnetic negative selection was used to enrich CD4+ T cells, after which naive cells were positively selected on CD45RA and the negative fraction became the memory subset. Blood was collected by leukapheresis, and PBMCs were isolated by Ficoll-Histopaque density gradient centrifugation and then cryopreserved in liquid nitrogen vapor phase. Analytical flow cytometry was used to check the purity and quantity of every magnetically sorted T cell population. Genomic DNA was isolated from every sorted fraction and measured by UV absorbance on a Nanodrop 2000c. On this clone: There is no known antigen for this receptor. Base quality data are lacking; no much larger clone is found one base away.

The specimen sequenced was naive CD4+ T cells sorted from blood. Per the publication, the cell subset or site label means: CD45RA+ positively selected. This clonotype originated in a man between 18 and 29 years old in good health. This chain joins TRBV28 to TRBJ1-6; TRBD1 is perhaps the D gene, given 5 matching bases. The DNA sequence is as follows: TGTGCCAGCAGTTCCTCGGACAAAGGGGCGAGCTCCTATAATTCACCCCTCCACTTT. The encoded protein is CASSSSDKGASSYNSPLHF.